These 17 T cell receptor beta chains were sequenced from one sample in a study. One entry per CDR3 protein results from TCRdb running MiXCR on the 5' RACE reads. In the table there are roughly 69,000 distinct CDR3 sequences, around a fifth of which are singletons. The specimen sequenced was memory CD4+ T cells sorted from a lymph node. Subset defined: memory CD4+ T cells, CD4+CD45RO+CD25-. These receptors all come from a female donor with breast cancer.

The chain uses TRBV6-1 and TRBJ2-7; D uncertain. V was pared by 8 bases and J by 2 bases, with 13 bases between. The CDR3 consists of 13 residues. Germline V gives CDR1 MNHNS, CDR2 SASEGT. CDR3 protein: CASQRLTPYEQYF. Here the CDR3 DNA reads TGTGCCAGCCAAAGGCTGACCCCCTACGAGCAGTACTTC.

The chain carries TRBV5-1 and TRBJ2-1; 7 bases match TRBD2. The CDR3 loop spans 20 amino acids. The junction had 18 bases not matched to a gene; V was cut back by 3 bases and J by 0 bases. Germline lookup yields CDR1 SGHRS and CDR2 YFSETQ. CDR3 region: CASSSPGSGDLYSSYNEQFF. The CDR3 region has the DNA TGCGCCAGCAGCTCCCCCGGCAGCGGGGACCTATATAGCTCCTACAATGAGCAGTTCTTC.

This clonotype was observed a few times. V is TRBV3-1 and J is TRBJ1-1; the match to TRBD1 covers 9 bases. J lost 7 bases, V lost 3 bases, and 9 bases had no gene match. Germline CDR1 reads LGHDT; CDR2 reads YNNKEL (reference sequence). The CDR3 is 15 amino acids. CDR3 region: CASSHSGTGNIEAFF. CDR3 in DNA: TGTGCCAGCAGCCATTCCGGGACAGGGAATATTGAAGCTTTCTTT. Full variable domain (missing parts from reference TRBV3-1 and TRBJ1-1): DTAVSQTPKYLVTQMGNDKSIKCEQNLGHDTMYWYKQDSKKFLKIMFSYNNKELIINETVPNRFSPKSPDKAHLNLHINSLELGDSAVYFCASSHSGTGNIEAFFGQGTRLTVV.

The rearrangement uses TRBV10-3 and TRBJ1-5; TRBD1 might be the D (5 bases). The CDR3 is 16 residues long. Trimming left V 6 bases short and J 0 bases short, with 15 bases between. The germline CDR1 and CDR2 sequences are ENHRY and SYGVKD. DNA for the CDR3: TGTGCCATCAGCCCGACGACAGAAACTAGCAATCAGCCCCAGCATTTT. As protein: CAISPTTETSNQPQHF.

This clonotype was seen a few times. Being one base from a much bigger clone, this may be a read error. The chain is built from TRBV5-1 and TRBJ1-2, with D uncertain. CDR3 length equals 12 residues. Germline V gene lookup returns CDR1 SGHRS and CDR2 YFSETQ. The CDR3 coding sequence is TGCGCCAGCGGCTTGGATACCTATGGCTACACCTTC. Protein: CASGLDTYGYTF.

The genes are TRBV12-3 or TRBV12-4 and TRBJ2-1; 9 bases map to TRBD2. J gave up 7 bases and V 3 bases, and 19 bases lay outside the gene matches. CDR3 length: 19 amino acids. The CDR3 sequence is CASSFLISIGAGGPNEQFF. In DNA, the CDR3 is TGTGCCAGCAGTTTCCTGATATCTATTGGGGCGGGAGGGCCGAATGAGCAGTTCTTC.

With respect to this clonotype: The CDR3 ends on some other residue instead of the conserved phenylalanine or tryptophan, so this is likely a read error. CDR3: CASSPSGSTDTQYS. As DNA, the CDR3 is TGTGCCAGCAGCCCTAGCGGGAGCACAGATACGCAGTATTCT. The chain has TRBV5-5 and TRBJ2-3; 8 bases align to TRBD2. The CDR3 length is 14 residues. The germline V gene has CDR1 SGHKS and CDR2 YYEKEE (reference sequence). J gave up 0 bases and V 4 bases, and 1 base lay outside the gene matches.

This clonotype turned up a few times. This chain uses TRBV7-2 with TRBJ1-1, with TRBD1 matching over 7 bases. The trim removed 3 bases at V and 3 bases at J, leaving 7 bases unmatched. Germline-derived CDR1 and CDR2 are SGHTA and FQGNSA. CDR3 size: 15 residues. CDR3 amino acids: CASSFLPGGDTEAFF. As DNA, the CDR3 is TGTGCCAGCAGCTTCCTTCCAGGGGGGGACACTGAAGCTTTCTTT.

This clonotype was counted only a few times. The chain couples TRBV12-3 or TRBV12-4 to TRBJ2-2; the D gene is possibly TRBD2 (6 bases). Deletions cut 1 base from V and 4 bases from J, with 16 bases between. CDR3 length equals 17 residues. The CDR3 protein is CASSLVFGLGGTGELFF. CDR3 in DNA: TGTGCCAGCAGTTTAGTTTTCGGGCTCGGGGGCACCGGGGAGCTGTTTTTT.

The rearrangement links TRBV21-1 to TRBJ1-5. TRBV21-1 is a pseudogene locus. The CDR3 has 14 amino acids. The CDR3 here is CAWLGLYSNQPQHF. CDR3 coding DNA: TGTGCCTGGCTCGGGCTTTATAGCAATCAGCCCCAGCATTTT.

The chain joins TRBV6-5 to TRBJ2-5; D perhaps matches TRBD1 (6 bases). The germline V and J ends were trimmed by 0 bases and 5 bases, with 13 bases remaining between them. The CDR3 has 15 residues. The germline CDR1 and CDR2 sequences are MNHEY and SVGAGI. The CDR3 DNA is TGTGCCAGCAGTTACTCTTCTACAGGGCGGGAGACCCAGTACTTC. As protein: CASSYSSTGRETQYF.

This chain joins TRBV6-6 and TRBJ2-7, with D possibly being TRBD2 (7 bases). V gave up 10 bases and J gave up 9 bases, with 22 bases separating them. The CDR3 is 13 amino acids. The germline gives CDR1 MNHNY, CDR2 SVGAGI (reference sequence). This chain's CDR3 is CATKDQQGGVQYF. The CDR3 DNA follows: TGTGCCACCAAGGACCAGCAAGGGGGGGTGCAGTACTTC.

In its sample, this clonotype was seen a few times. The V call is TRBV7-2, the J call TRBJ2-3; possibly TRBD2 for D (6 bases). Trimming took 4 bases from V and 2 from J, leaving 16 bases between them. CDR3 length equals 16 residues. Germline V gene lookup returns CDR1 SGHTA and CDR2 FQGNSA. DNA of the CDR3: TGTGCCAGCAGCTCCGGAGGGAACCCGTACACAGATACGCAGTATTTT. This codes for CASSSGGNPYTDTQYF. The full variable domain, rest sourced from reference TRBV7-2 and TRBJ2-3, is GAGVSQSPSNKVTEKGKDVELRCDPISGHTALYWYRQSLGQGLEFLIYFQGNSAPDKSGLPSDRFSAERTGGSVSTLTIQRTQQEDSAVYLCASSSGGNPYTDTQYFGPGTRLTVL.

This clonotype was recorded a few times. This rearrangement joins TRBV3-1 to TRBJ2-1; D gene ambiguous. V was shortened by 3 bases and J by 8 bases, with 8 bases between the two germline ends. CDR3 length: 12 amino acids. Germline loops: CDR1 LGHDT, CDR2 YNNKEL (reference sequence). The DNA for the CDR3 is TGTGCCAGCAGCCAGATTGGGTATGAGCAGTTCTTC. Protein: CASSQIGYEQFF.

The chain recombines TRBV5-1 with TRBJ2-1; D is ambiguous. Per germline, CDR1 SGHRS and CDR2 YFSETQ. CDR3 length equals 13 residues. Between the trimmed V and J ends, which lost 0 bases and 5 bases, there was a span of 6 bases. The CDR3 loop reads CASSLGEHNEQFF. DNA for the CDR3: TGCGCCAGCAGCTTGGGAGAGCACAATGAGCAGTTCTTC. Looking up the rest from reference TRBV5-1 and TRBJ2-1 gives the full variable domain: KAGVTQTPRYLIKTRGQQVTLSCSPISGHRSVSWYQQTPGQGLQFLFEYFSETQRNKGNFPGRFSGRQFSNSRSEMNVSTLELGDSALYLCASSLGEHNEQFFGPGTRLTVL.

The chain recombines TRBV10-2 with TRBJ2-7, with 8 bases lining up with TRBD2. Germline loops: CDR1 WSHSY, CDR2 SAAADI. The CDR3 runs to 15 residues. V dropped 11 bases and J dropped 6; count of bases not matched to a gene: 18. Here the CDR3 DNA reads TGCGCCCGCACATCTCCGGGACTAGGACCCTCCGAGCAGTACTTC. Its protein is CARTSPGLGPSEQYF.

Turning to this clonotype: This may come from a read error, since a much larger clone is one base off. The V call is TRBV7-9, the J call TRBJ2-7; TRBD1 aligns across 9 bases. V was pared by 6 bases and J by 6 bases, with 12 bases of the junction left unmatched. The CDR3 sequence is 15 residues long. Per germline, CDR1 SEHNR and CDR2 FQNEAQ (reference sequence). The CDR3 region is CASSPQGARGSEQYF. Here the CDR3 DNA reads TGTGCCAGCAGTCCACAGGGGGCCAGGGGTTCCGAGCAGTACTTC.